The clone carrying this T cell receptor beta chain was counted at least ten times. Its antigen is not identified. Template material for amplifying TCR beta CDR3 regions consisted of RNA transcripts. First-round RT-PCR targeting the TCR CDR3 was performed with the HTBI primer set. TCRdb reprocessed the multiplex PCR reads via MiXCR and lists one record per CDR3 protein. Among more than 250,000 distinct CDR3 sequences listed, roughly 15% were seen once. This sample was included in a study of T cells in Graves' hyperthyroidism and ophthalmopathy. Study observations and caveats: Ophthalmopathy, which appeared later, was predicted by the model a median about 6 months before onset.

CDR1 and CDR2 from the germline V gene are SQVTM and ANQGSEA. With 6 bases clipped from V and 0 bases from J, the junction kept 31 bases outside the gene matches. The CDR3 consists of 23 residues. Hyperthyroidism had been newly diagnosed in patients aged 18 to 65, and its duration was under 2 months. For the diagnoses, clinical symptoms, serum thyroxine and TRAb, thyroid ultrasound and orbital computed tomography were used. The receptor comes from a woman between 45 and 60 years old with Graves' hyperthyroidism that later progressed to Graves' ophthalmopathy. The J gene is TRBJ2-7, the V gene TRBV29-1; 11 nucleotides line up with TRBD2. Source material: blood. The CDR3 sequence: CSVSFLGQGELRTSGFSSYEQYF. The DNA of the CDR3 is TGCAGCGTCTCTTTCTTGGGACAGGGTGAATTAAGGACTAGCGGGTTTAGCTCCTACGAGCAGTACTTC.